These 6 T cell receptor beta chains were all obtained from the same sample, sequenced in a study of cytomegalovirus exposure and HLA in healthy donors. PCR used 60 Vbeta primers and 13 Jbeta primers. The method was immunoSEQ multiplex PCR; TCRdb's version includes in-frame clones alone and lacks a portion of them. The sample has 85,000 to 90,000 clones; approximately 80% are singletons. The sample comprised PBMCs. These receptors originate from a man aged 30 to 39 in good health and CMV-seronegative.

The chain combines TRBV21-1 with TRBJ1-1. TRBV21-1 constitutes a pseudogene. CDR3 length equals 14 residues. The CDR3 region has the DNA TGTGCCAGCAGAGGGGGGAGGGGCGACACTGAAGCTTTCTTT. It encodes CASRGGRGDTEAFF.

The rearrangement joins TRBV6-5 to TRBJ2-7, with TRBD2 identical over 9 bases. CDR3 size: 14 residues. The V gene end was trimmed by 7 bases and the J gene end by 1 base; junction bases not matched to a gene: 5. Per germline, CDR1 MNHEY and CDR2 SVGAGI. The CDR3 bases are TGTGCCAGCAAAACTAGCGGGCCTTCCTACGAGCAGTACTTC. Its translation: CASKTSGPSYEQYF.

DNA for the CDR3: TGTGCCAGCAGCTTTATTCTCACCGGGGAGCTGTTTTTT. This gives the protein CASSFILTGELFF. The chain has TRBV5-6 and TRBJ2-2; no firm D call. The germline CDR1 and CDR2 sequences are SGHDT and YYEEEE. V was clipped by 2 bases and J by 4 bases, with 6 bases between them. The CDR3 contains 13 residues.

The genes are TRBV6-5 and TRBJ1-1, with D tentatively TRBD1 (5 bases). This CDR3 is built from 13 residues. Germline CDR1 MNHEY, CDR2 SVGAGI. The V gene lost 3 bases and the J gene lost 5 bases, with 10 bases spanning the gap. CDR3 loop: CASSYRGWTEAFF. CDR3 nucleotide sequence: TGTGCCAGCAGTTATAGGGGTTGGACTGAAGCTTTCTTT.

The genes are TRBV12-5 and TRBJ1-4; tentatively, D is TRBD1 (5 bases). In germline, CDR1 is LGHNT, CDR2 FRNRAP. The CDR3 contains 14 residues. V was shortened by 0 bases and J by 10 bases, with 12 bases between the two germline ends. Written as DNA, the CDR3 is TGTGCTAGTGGTTTGGTAGGGACTCTGGGAAAACTGTTTTTT. Amino acid sequence: CASGLVGTLGKLFF.

This clone has a single count. The genes are TRBV19 and TRBJ1-5; D unclear. V was trimmed by 5 bases and J by 4 bases, leaving 9 bases between them. This CDR3 is 13 amino acids long. The germline CDR1 and CDR2 sequences are LNHDA and SQIVND (reference sequence). CDR3 sequence reads: CASSYGRNQPQHF. The CDR3 bases are TGTGCCAGTAGTTATGGCAGAAATCAGCCCCAGCATTTT.